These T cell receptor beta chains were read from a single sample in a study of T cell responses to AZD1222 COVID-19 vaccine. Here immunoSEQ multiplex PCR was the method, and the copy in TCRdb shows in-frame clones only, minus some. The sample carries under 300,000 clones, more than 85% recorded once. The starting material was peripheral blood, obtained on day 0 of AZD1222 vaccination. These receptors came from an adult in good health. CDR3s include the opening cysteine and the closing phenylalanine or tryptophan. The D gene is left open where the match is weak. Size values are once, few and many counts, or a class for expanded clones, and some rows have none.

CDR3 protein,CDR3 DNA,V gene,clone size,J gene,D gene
CASRTTGAPRGYTF,TGTGCCAGCAGGACGACAGGGGCCCCCCGGGGCTACACCTTC,TRBV5-4,.,TRBJ1-2,TRBD1
CASSLYGTEAFF,TGTGCCAGCAGCCTGTACGGCACTGAAGCTTTCTTT,TRBV5-4,.,TRBJ1-1,.
CASRPLQGTLGTEAFF,TGTGCCAGTAGACCGTTACAGGGGACCTTGGGCACTGAAGCTTTCTTT,TRBV19,.,TRBJ1-1,TRBD1
CASSQDPPGAEYSPLHF,TGCGCCAGCAGCCAAGACCCCCCGGGGGCGGAGTATTCACCCCTCCACTTT,TRBV4-1,.,TRBJ1-6,.
CASSERATEFF,TGTGCCAGCAGTGAAAGGGCCACGGAGTTCTTC,TRBV6-1,.,TRBJ2-1,.
CASRRSKETQYF,TGCGCCAGCCGACGGTCCAAAGAGACCCAGTACTTC,TRBV10-2,.,TRBJ2-5,.
CATEEADTEAFF,TGTGCCACCGAGGAGGCGGACACTGAAGCTTTCTTT,TRBV13,.,TRBJ1-1,.
CASTDPSNNSPLHF,TGCGCCAGCACCGACCCTTCTAATAATTCACCCCTCCACTTT,TRBV5-1,.,TRBJ1-6,.
CATGQDPNTIYF,TGTGCCACCGGACAGGACCCAAACACCATATATTTT,TRBV10-3,.,TRBJ1-3,TRBD1
CASTPGWGTGELFF,TGTGCCAGTACTCCGGGGTGGGGCACCGGGGAGCTGTTTTTT,TRBV19,.,TRBJ2-2,.
CASSSRGAETQYF,TGTGCCAGCAGCTCCCGTGGGGCGGAGACCCAGTACTTC,TRBV13,.,TRBJ2-5,.
CASSPQDSGNTIYF,TGTGCCAGCAGCCCTCAGGACTCTGGAAACACCATATATTTT,TRBV7-9,.,TRBJ1-3,.
CSARVRAEQYF,TGCAGTGCTAGAGTCAGGGCCGAGCAGTACTTC,TRBV20-1,.,TRBJ2-7,.
CSVVGQYTDTQYF,TGCAGCGTTGTGGGACAGTACACAGATACGCAGTATTTT,TRBV29-1,.,TRBJ2-3,TRBD1
CASYGVPGTEAFF,TGTGCCAGCTACGGGGTCCCCGGGACTGAAGCTTTCTTT,TRBV6-5,.,TRBJ1-1,.
CASRWTLGETQYF,TGTGCCAGCCGGTGGACCCTAGGGGAGACCCAGTACTTC,TRBV2,.,TRBJ2-5,.
CARSFRGSCVSSYEQYF,TGTGCCAGAAGCTTCAGGGGGTCCTGCGTGAGCTCCTACGAGCAGTACTTC,TRBV5-3,.,TRBJ2-7,TRBD1
CASNLDRGGNQPQHF,TGTGCCAGCAACTTAGACAGGGGTGGCAATCAGCCCCAGCATTTT,TRBV2,.,TRBJ1-5,TRBD1
CASSWSATNEKLFF,TGTGCCAGCAGCTGGAGTGCAACTAATGAAAAACTGTTTTTT,TRBV7-2,.,TRBJ1-4,.
CASSGSYEQYF,TGTGCCAGCAGCGGCTCCTACGAGCAGTACTTC,TRBV5-5,once,TRBJ2-7,.
CASSPGGYGYTF,TGTGCCAGCAGCCCCGGGGGTTATGGCTACACCTTC,TRBV7-9,once,TRBJ1-2,.
CASTDSGVAEAFF,TGTGCCAGCACCGATTCCGGGGTGGCTGAAGCTTTCTTT,TRBV28,.,TRBJ1-1,.
CASSKQRSGYTF,TGTGCCAGCAGCAAACAACGGAGCGGCTACACCTTC,TRBV7-9,.,TRBJ1-2,.
CASSPGAGEQYF,TGTGCCAGCAGCCCCGGGGCCGGGGAGCAGTACTTC,TRBV11-2,.,TRBJ2-7,.
CASRPHMTGSGQPQHF,TGTGCCAGCAGACCCCATATGACAGGTTCGGGCCAGCCCCAGCATTTT,TRBV16,.,TRBJ1-5,.
CASSPMQAADGNEQFF,TGTGCCAGCAGTCCCATGCAGGCTGCGGACGGCAATGAGCAGTTCTTC,TRBV5-4,.,TRBJ2-1,.
CASNLDRGGEQYF,TGTGCCAGCAATCTTGACAGGGGGGGTGAGCAGTACTTC,TRBV28,.,TRBJ2-7,TRBD1
CASSQGLADSYEQYF,TGTGCCAGCAGCCAGGGACTAGCGGACTCCTACGAGCAGTACTTC,TRBV3-1/TRBV3-2,.,TRBJ2-7,TRBD2
CAIRTENEKLFF,TGTGCCATTAGGACTGAGAATGAAAAACTGTTTTTT,TRBV10-3,.,TRBJ1-4,.
CASSLGWRAGSEQYF,TGTGCCAGCAGCCTCGGGTGGCGGGCTGGTTCCGAGCAGTACTTC,TRBV4-2,.,TRBJ2-7,.
CASSLGRGNEKLFF,TGCGCCAGCAGCCTCGGCAGGGGTAATGAAAAACTGTTTTTT,TRBV5-1,.,TRBJ1-4,.
CASSLEGTGTNYGYTF,TGTGCCAGCAGCTTAGAGGGGACTGGGACTAACTATGGCTACACCTTC,TRBV7-9,.,TRBJ1-2,.
CASSPGRTGNQPQHF,TGCGCCAGCAGCCCCGGTCGGACAGGCAATCAGCCCCAGCATTTT,TRBV4-1,.,TRBJ1-5,.
CASSLVGLGETQYF,TGCGCCAGCAGCTTGGTAGGGTTGGGAGAGACCCAGTACTTC,TRBV5-1,once,TRBJ2-5,.
CASSFRGFGSNEKLFF,TGTGCCAGCAGCTTTAGAGGGTTCGGGAGTAATGAAAAACTGTTTTTT,TRBV11-2,.,TRBJ1-4,.
CASRPTSGRGTDTQYF,TGTGCCAGCAGACCGACTAGCGGGAGGGGCACAGATACGCAGTATTTT,TRBV28,.,TRBJ2-3,TRBD2
CASKVRVRNYGYTF,TGTGCCAGCAAAGTGAGGGTACGCAACTATGGCTACACCTTC,TRBV28,.,TRBJ1-2,.
CASSLTSGVRRETQYF,TGTGCCAGCAGCTTAACTAGCGGGGTGCGCCGGGAGACCCAGTACTTC,TRBV3-1/TRBV3-2,.,TRBJ2-5,TRBD2
CAISNIPGTTSTDTQYF,TGTGCCATCAGTAATATCCCCGGGACAACTAGCACAGATACGCAGTATTTT,TRBV10-3,.,TRBJ2-3,.
CASSSLRGPNQPQHF,TGTGCCAGCAGTTCCCTAAGGGGTCCTAATCAGCCCCAGCATTTT,TRBV28,.,TRBJ1-5,.
CASSEELAVNQPQHF,TGCGCCAGCAGCGAAGAGTTGGCAGTCAATCAGCCCCAGCATTTT,TRBV4-1,.,TRBJ1-5,.
CATSEGDRKTQYF,TGTGCCACCAGTGAGGGGGACAGAAAGACCCAGTACTTC,TRBV24-1,.,TRBJ2-5,TRBD1
CASNDWGVEKLFF,TGTGCCAGTAATGATTGGGGAGTTGAAAAACTGTTTTTT,TRBV19,.,TRBJ1-4,.
CASSYSGRQNQPQHF,TGTGCCAGCAGTTACTCCGGACGCCAAAATCAGCCCCAGCATTTT,TRBV6-6,.,TRBJ1-5,.
CASSPTRQELNQPQHF,TGTGCCAGCAGCCCCACGAGACAGGAACTAAATCAGCCCCAGCATTTT,TRBV7-2,.,TRBJ1-5,.
CASSIGIPSYEQYF,TGTGCCAGTAGTATTGGGATCCCAAGCTACGAGCAGTACTTC,TRBV19,.,TRBJ2-7,.
CASSLDVRGSQYF,TGTGCCAGCAGCTTAGATGTACGGGGGAGCCAGTACTTC,TRBV11-2,.,TRBJ2-5,.
CASRSGGAYNEQFF,TGTGCCAGCAGGAGCGGGGGGGCCTACAATGAGCAGTTCTTC,TRBV6-6,.,TRBJ2-1,TRBD2
CASSSVAANTGELFF,TGTGCCAGTAGTTCTGTAGCGGCGAACACCGGGGAGCTGTTTTTT,TRBV19,once,TRBJ2-2,.